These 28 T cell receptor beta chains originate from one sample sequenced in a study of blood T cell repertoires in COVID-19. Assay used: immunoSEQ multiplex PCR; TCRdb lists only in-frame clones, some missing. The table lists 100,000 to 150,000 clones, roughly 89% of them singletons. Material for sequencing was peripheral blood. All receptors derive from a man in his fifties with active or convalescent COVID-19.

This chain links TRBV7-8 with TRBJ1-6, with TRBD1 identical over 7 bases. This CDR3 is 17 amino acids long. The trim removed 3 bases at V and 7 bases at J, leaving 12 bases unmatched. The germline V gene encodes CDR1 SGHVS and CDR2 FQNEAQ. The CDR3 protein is CASSFSTYAGGNSPLHF. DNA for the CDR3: TGTGCCAGCAGCTTTTCTACCTACGCAGGGGGAAATTCACCCCTCCACTTT.

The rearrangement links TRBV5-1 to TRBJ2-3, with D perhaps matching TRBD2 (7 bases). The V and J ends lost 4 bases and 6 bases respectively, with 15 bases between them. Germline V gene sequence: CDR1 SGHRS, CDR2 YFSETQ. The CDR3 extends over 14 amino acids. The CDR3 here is CASSLWGGLDTQYF. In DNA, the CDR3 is TGCGCCAGCAGCCTGTGGGGGGGGCTGGATACGCAGTATTTT.

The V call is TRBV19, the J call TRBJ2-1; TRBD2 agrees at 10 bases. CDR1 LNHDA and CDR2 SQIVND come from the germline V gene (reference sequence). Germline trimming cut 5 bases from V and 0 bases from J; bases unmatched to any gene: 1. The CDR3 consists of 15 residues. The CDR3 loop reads CASSSSGSSYNEQFF. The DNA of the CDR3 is TGTGCCAGTAGTTCTAGCGGGAGCTCCTACAATGAGCAGTTCTTC.

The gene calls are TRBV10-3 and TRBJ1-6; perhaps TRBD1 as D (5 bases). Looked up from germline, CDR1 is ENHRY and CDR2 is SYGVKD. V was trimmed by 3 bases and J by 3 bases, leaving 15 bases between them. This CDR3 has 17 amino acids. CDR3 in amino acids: CAISDSSPTDYNSPLHF. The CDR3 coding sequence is TGTGCCATCAGTGACTCATCCCCGACAGACTATAATTCACCCCTCCACTTT.

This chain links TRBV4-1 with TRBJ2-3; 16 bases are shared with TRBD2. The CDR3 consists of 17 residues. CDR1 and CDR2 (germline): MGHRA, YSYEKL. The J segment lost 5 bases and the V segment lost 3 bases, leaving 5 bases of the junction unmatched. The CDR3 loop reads CASSQRGLAGGGDTQYF. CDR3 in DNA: TGCGCCAGCAGCCAGAGGGGACTAGCGGGAGGGGGAGATACGCAGTATTTT.

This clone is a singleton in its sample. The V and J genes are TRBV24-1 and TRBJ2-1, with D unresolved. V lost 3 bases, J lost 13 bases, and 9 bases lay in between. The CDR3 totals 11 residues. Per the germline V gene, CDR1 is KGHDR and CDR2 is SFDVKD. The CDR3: CATSDGESQFF. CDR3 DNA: TGTGCCACCAGTGATGGAGAGAGTCAGTTCTTC.

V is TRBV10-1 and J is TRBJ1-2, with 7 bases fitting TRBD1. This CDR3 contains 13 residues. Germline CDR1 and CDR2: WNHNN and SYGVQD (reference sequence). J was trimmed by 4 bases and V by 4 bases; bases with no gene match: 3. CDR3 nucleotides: TGCGCCAGCAGTGGACAGGGCGGCTATGGCTACACCTTC. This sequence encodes CASSGQGGYGYTF.

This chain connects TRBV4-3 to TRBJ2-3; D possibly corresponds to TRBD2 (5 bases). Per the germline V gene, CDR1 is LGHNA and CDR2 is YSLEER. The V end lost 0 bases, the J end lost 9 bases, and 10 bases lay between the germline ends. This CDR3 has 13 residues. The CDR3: CASSQDEGRTQYF. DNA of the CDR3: TGCGCCAGCAGCCAAGATGAGGGCCGGACGCAGTATTTT.

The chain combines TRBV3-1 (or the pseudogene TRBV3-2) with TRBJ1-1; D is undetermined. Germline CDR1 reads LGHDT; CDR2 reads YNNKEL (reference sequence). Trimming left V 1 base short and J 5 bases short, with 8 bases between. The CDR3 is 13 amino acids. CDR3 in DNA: TGTGCCAGCAGCCAAGTAGAGGGAACTGAAGCTTTCTTT. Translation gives CASSQVEGTEAFF.

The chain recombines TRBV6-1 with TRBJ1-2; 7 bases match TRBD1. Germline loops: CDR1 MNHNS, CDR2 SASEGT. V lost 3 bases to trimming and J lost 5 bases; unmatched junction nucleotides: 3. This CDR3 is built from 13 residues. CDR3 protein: CASSETGKYGYTF. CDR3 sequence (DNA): TGTGCCAGCAGTGAGACAGGGAAATATGGCTACACCTTC.

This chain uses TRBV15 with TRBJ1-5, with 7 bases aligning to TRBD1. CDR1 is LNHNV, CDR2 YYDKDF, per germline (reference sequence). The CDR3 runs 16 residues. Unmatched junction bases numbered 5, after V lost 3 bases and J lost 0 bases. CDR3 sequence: CATSSLTGFSNQPQHF. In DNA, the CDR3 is TGTGCCACCAGCAGCCTGACAGGGTTTAGCAATCAGCCCCAGCATTTT.

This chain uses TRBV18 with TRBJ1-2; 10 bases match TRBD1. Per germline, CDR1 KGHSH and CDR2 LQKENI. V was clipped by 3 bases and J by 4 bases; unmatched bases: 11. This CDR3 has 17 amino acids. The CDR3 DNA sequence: TGTGCCAGCTCACCTACTTTGCCGGGACAGGGGAGCTATGGCTACACCTTC. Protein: CASSPTLPGQGSYGYTF.

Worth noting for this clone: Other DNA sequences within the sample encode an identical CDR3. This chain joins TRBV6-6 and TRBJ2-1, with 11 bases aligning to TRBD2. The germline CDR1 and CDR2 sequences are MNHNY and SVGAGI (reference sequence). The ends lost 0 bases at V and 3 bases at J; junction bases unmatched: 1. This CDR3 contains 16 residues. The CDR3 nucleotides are TGTGCCAGCAGTTACTCGCTAGCGGGGGGCTACAATGAGCAGTTCTTC. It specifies CASSYSLAGGYNEQFF.

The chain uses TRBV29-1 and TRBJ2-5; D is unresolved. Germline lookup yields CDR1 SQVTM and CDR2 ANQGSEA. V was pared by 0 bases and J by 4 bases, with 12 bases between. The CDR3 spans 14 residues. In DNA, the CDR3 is TGCAGCGTTGAAGATATGACAACCCGAGAGACCCAGTACTTC. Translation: CSVEDMTTRETQYF.

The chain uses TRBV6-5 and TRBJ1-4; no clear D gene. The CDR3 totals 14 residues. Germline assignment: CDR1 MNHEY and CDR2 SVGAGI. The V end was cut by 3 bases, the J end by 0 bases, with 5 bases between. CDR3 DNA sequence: TGTGCCAGCAGTTATGGCTCAACTAATGAAAAACTGTTTTTT. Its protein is CASSYGSTNEKLFF.

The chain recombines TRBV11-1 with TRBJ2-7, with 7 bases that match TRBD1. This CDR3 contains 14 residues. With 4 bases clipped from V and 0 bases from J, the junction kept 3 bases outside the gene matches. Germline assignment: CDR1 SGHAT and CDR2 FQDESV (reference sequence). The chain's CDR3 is CASSSTGSSYEQYF. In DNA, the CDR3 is TGTGCCAGCAGCTCGACAGGGAGCTCCTACGAGCAGTACTTC.

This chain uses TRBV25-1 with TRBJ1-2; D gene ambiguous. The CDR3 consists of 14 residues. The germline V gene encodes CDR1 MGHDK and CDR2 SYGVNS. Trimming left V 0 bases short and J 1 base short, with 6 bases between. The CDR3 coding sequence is TGTGCCAGCAGTGAATATGCGGGTAACTATGGCTACACCTTC. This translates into CASSEYAGNYGYTF.

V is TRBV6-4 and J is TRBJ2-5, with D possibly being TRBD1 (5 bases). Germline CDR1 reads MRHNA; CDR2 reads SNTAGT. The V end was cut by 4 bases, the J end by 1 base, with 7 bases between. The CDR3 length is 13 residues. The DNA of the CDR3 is TGTGCCAGCAGTGCCAGGGTCCAAGAGACCCAGTACTTC. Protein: CASSARVQETQYF.

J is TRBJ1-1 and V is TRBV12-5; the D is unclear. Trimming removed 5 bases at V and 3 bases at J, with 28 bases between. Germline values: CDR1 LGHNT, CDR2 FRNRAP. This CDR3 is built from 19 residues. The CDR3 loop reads CASGPPRRGRQERDTEAFF. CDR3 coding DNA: TGTGCTAGTGGTCCGCCCCGAAGAGGGAGGCAGGAGAGAGACACTGAAGCTTTCTTT.

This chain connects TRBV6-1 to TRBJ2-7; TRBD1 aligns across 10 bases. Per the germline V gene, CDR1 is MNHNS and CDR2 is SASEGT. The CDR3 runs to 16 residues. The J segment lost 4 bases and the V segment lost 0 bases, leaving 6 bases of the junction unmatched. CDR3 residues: CASSEAPGQGRYEQYF. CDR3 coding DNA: TGTGCCAGCAGTGAAGCACCGGGACAGGGGCGGTACGAGCAGTACTTC.

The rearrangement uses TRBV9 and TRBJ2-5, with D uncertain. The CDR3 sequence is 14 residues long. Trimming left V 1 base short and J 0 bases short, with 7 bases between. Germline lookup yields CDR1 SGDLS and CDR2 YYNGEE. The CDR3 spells CASSVLADQETQYF. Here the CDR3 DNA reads TGTGCCAGCAGCGTATTAGCAGACCAAGAGACCCAGTACTTC.

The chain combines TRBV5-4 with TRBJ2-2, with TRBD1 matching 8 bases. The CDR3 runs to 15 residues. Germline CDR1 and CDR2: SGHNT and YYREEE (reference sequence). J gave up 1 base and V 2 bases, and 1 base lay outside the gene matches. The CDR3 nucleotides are TGTGCCAGCAGCTTCGACAGGGGGAACACCGGGGAGCTGTTTTTT. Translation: CASSFDRGNTGELFF.

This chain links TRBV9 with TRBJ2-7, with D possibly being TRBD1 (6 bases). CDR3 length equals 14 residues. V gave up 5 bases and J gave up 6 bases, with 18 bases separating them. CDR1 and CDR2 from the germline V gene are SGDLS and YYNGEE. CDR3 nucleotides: TGTGCCAGCAGTCGGGGCACCGTAGGGGGCGAGCAGTACTTC. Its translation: CASSRGTVGGEQYF.

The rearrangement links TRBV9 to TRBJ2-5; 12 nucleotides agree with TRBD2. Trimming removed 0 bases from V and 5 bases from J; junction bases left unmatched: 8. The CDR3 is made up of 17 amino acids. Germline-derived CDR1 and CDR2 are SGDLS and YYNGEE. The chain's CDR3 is CASSVGVTSGGSETQYF. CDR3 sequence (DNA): TGTGCCAGCAGCGTAGGGGTTACTAGCGGGGGGAGTGAGACCCAGTACTTC.

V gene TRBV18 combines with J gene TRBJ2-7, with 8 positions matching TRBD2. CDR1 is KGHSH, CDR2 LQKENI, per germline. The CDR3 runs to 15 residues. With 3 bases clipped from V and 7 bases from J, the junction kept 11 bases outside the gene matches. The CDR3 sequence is CASSPSGGAGGEQYF. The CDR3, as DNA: TGTGCCAGCTCACCCAGCGGGGGAGCAGGTGGAGAGCAGTACTTC.

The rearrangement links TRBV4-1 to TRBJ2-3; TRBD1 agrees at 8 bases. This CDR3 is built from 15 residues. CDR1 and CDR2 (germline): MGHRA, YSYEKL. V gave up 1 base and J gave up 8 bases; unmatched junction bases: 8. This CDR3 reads CASSQGQGTPGTQYF. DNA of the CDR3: TGCGCCAGCAGCCAAGGACAGGGGACCCCTGGTACGCAGTATTTT.

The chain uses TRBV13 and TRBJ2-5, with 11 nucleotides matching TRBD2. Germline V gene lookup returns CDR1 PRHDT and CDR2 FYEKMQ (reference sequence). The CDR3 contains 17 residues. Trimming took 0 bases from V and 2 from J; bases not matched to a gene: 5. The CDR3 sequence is CASSLGLAGVVQETQYF. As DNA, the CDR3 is TGTGCCAGCAGCTTAGGACTAGCGGGAGTGGTTCAAGAGACCCAGTACTTC.

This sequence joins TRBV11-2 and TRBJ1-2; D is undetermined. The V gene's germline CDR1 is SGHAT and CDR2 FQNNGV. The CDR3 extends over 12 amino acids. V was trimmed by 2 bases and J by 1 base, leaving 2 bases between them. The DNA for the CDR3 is TGTGCCAGCAGCTTACGTAACTATGGCTACACCTTC. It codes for CASSLRNYGYTF.